This TCR beta chain was sequenced during a study of shared clonotypes between healthy human individuals. General study findings and limits: Non-shared clonotypes showed lower generation probabilities than clonotypes common to all four donors. Sampling covered blood only; tissue repertoires likely differ.

Profiling relied on immunoSEQ multiplex PCR, and the TCRdb table lists in-frame clones only, not all of them. Of hundreds of thousands of clones listed, roughly 95% are singletons. CD45RO-negative CD8 cells positively selected for CCR7 made up the naive population, which excluded terminally differentiated effector memory CD45RA+ cells. Germline-derived CDR1 and CDR2 are SGHNT and YYREEE (reference sequence). The CDR3 has 15 residues. Trimming at V came to 0 bases and at J to 7 bases, leaving 7 bases not matched to a gene. Comment on this clone: The target antigen is unknown.

Material for sequencing was naive CD8+ T cells sorted from blood. The sequence came from a woman aged 25-40 years in good health. The chain links TRBV5-4 to TRBJ2-3, with 8 bases lining up with TRBD1. DNA for the CDR3: TGTGCCAGCAGCTTGGCTGGACAGGGATCAAATACGCAGTATTTT. Residues: CASSLAGQGSNTQYF. The whole variable domain, remainder taken from reference TRBV5-4 and TRBJ2-3, is ETGVTQSPTHLIKTRGQQVTLRCSSQSGHNTVSWYQQALGQGPQFIFQYYREEENGRGNFPPRFSGLQFPNYSSELNVNALELDDSALYLCASSLAGQGSNTQYFGPGTRLTVL.